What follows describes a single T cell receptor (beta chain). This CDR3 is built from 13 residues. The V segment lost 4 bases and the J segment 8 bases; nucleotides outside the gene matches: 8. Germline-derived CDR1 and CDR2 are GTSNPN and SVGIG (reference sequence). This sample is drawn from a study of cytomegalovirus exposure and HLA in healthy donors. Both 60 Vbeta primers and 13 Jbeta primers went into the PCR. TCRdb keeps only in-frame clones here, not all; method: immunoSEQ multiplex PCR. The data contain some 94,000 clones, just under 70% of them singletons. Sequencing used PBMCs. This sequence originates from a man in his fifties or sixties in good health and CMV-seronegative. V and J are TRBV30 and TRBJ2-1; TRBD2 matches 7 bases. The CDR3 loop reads CAWNSGLGYEQFF. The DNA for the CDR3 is TGTGCCTGGAATAGCGGGCTAGGGTATGAGCAGTTCTTC. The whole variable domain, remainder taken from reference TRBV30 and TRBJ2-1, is SQTIHQWPATLVQPVGSPLSLECTVEGTSNPNLYWYRQAAGRGLQLLFYSVGIGQISSEVPQNLSASRPQDRQFILSSKKLLLSDSGFYLCAWNSGLGYEQFFGPGTRLTVL.